One T cell receptor beta chain is described in this entry. As originally analysed: Amplifying reference gene primers gave estimates of nucleated cell counts. The protocol was immunoSEQ multiplex PCR, while the TCRdb copy is restricted to in-frame clones and leaves out a portion. V and J calls and clone size are given by that table; D and trimming were obtained from the DNA. The sample records 100,000 to 150,000 clones, about 82% being singletons. The data stem from a study of blood T cell repertoires in COVID-19. Study at large: COVID-19 samples collected from the United States, Italy and Spain covered acute and convalescent phases. In each case, the material was cDNA or gDNA derived from T cells, B-cell-depleted T cells, or PBMCs.

CDR1 and CDR2 from the germline V gene are MDHEN and SYDVKM. The V gene end was trimmed by 5 bases and the J gene end by 7 bases; junction bases not matched to a gene: 9. The CDR3 is 14 amino acids. This receptor was identified in a human donor in a cohort sampled during active COVID-19. Source material: peripheral blood. This chain joins TRBV28 and TRBJ1-1, with 8 bases fitting TRBD1. CDR3 DNA sequence: TGTGCCAGCAGTCCGGGACAGGACTTTCTTGAAGCTTTCTTT. This gives the protein CASSPGQDFLEAFF.